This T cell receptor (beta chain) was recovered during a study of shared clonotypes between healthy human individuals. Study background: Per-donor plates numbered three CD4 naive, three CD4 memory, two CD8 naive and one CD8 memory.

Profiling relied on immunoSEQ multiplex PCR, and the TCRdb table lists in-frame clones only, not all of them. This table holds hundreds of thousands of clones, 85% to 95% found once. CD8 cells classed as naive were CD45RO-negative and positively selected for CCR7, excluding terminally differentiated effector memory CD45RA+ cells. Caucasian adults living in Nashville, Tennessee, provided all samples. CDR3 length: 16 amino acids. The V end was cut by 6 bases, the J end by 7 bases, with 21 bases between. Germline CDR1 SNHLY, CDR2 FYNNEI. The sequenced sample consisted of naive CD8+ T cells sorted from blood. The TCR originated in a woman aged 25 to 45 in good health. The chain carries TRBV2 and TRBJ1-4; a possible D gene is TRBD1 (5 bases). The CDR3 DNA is TGTGCCAGCAGGGAGTCACAAGGGGTGTCAACTGAAAAACTGTTTTTT. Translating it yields CASRESQGVSTEKLFF.